These T cell receptor beta chains were read from a single sample in a study of blood T cell repertoires in COVID-19. Some clones are missing from TCRdb's copy, which holds only in-frame ones; the method was immunoSEQ multiplex PCR. This sample has about 89,000 clones, with around 80% found just once. The specimen sequenced was peripheral blood. These receptors were taken from a human donor in a cohort sampled during active COVID-19. Each CDR3 is given with its conserved first and last residue. The order of the fields is J gene, D gene, CDR3 length, clone size, V gene, CDR3 protein, CDR3 DNA. The D gene is left open where the match is weak. Where a row states a size, it is once, few, many or the class of an expanded clone; other rows omit it.

J gene: TRBJ2-4
D gene: .
CDR3 length: 15
clone size: .
V gene: TRBV5-8
CDR3 protein: CASSPSRHLKNIQYF
CDR3 DNA: TGTGCCAGCAGCCCAAGTCGACACCTTAAAAACATTCAGTACTTC

J gene: TRBJ1-2
D gene: TRBD1
CDR3 length: 13
clone size: once
V gene: TRBV5-1
CDR3 protein: CASSPTGDYGYTF
CDR3 DNA: TGCGCCAGCAGCCCTACAGGGGACTATGGCTACACCTTC

J gene: TRBJ1-4
D gene: .
CDR3 length: 15
clone size: once
V gene: TRBV19
CDR3 protein: CASSPTAVNSEKLFF
CDR3 DNA: TGTGCCAGTAGTCCGACAGCAGTTAACTCGGAAAAACTGTTTTTT

J gene: TRBJ1-1
D gene: .
CDR3 length: 17
clone size: .
V gene: TRBV25-1
CDR3 protein: CASSESRVLDRDTEAFF
CDR3 DNA: TGTGCCAGCAGTGAGTCTCGGGTCCTCGATCGGGACACTGAAGCTTTCTTT

J gene: TRBJ2-1
D gene: TRBD2
CDR3 length: 16
clone size: .
V gene: TRBV28
CDR3 protein: CASSPARGGSSHEQFF
CDR3 DNA: TGTGCCAGCAGTCCCGCAAGGGGCGGGAGCTCTCATGAGCAGTTCTTC

J gene: TRBJ2-5
D gene: .
CDR3 length: 15
clone size: .
V gene: TRBV9
CDR3 protein: CASSVGLTSRETQYF
CDR3 DNA: TGTGCCAGCAGCGTAGGCCTGACTAGTCGTGAGACCCAGTACTTC

J gene: TRBJ1-4
D gene: .
CDR3 length: 14
clone size: .
V gene: TRBV19
CDR3 protein: CASSMGGPYEKLFF
CDR3 DNA: TGTGCCAGTAGTATGGGAGGTCCCTATGAAAAACTGTTTTTT

J gene: TRBJ2-7
D gene: TRBD1
CDR3 length: 16
clone size: .
V gene: TRBV28
CDR3 protein: CASSSPGTGGGYEQYF
CDR3 DNA: TGTGCCAGCAGTTCCCCAGGGACAGGGGGCGGATACGAGCAGTACTTC

J gene: TRBJ2-1
D gene: .
CDR3 length: 14
clone size: .
V gene: TRBV28
CDR3 protein: CASSSPPSYNEQFF
CDR3 DNA: TGTGCCAGCAGTTCCCCTCCCTCCTACAATGAGCAGTTCTTC

J gene: TRBJ2-7
D gene: .
CDR3 length: 13
clone size: .
V gene: TRBV11-3
CDR3 protein: CASSRAYSYEQYF
CDR3 DNA: TGTGCCAGCAGCCGTGCGTATTCCTACGAGCAGTACTTC

J gene: TRBJ1-5
D gene: .
CDR3 length: 13
clone size: .
V gene: TRBV2
CDR3 protein: CASSRDSHQPQHF
CDR3 DNA: TGTGCCAGCAGCCGCGATAGCCATCAGCCCCAGCATTTT

J gene: TRBJ2-1
D gene: .
CDR3 length: 17
clone size: .
V gene: TRBV4-3
CDR3 protein: CASSQGLGVSSYNEQFF
CDR3 DNA: TGCGCCAGCAGCCAAGGGTTGGGAGTGAGCTCCTACAATGAGCAGTTCTTC

J gene: TRBJ2-7
D gene: TRBD2
CDR3 length: 14
clone size: .
V gene: TRBV5-4
CDR3 protein: CASRREVQAYEQYF
CDR3 DNA: TGTGCCAGCAGACGGGAGGTTCAGGCGTACGAGCAGTACTTC

J gene: TRBJ1-5
D gene: TRBD1
CDR3 length: 18
clone size: .
V gene: TRBV15
CDR3 protein: CATSRGGAGGASNQPQHF
CDR3 DNA: TGTGCCACCAGCAGAGGAGGGGCAGGGGGTGCGAGCAATCAGCCCCAGCATTTT

J gene: TRBJ1-6
D gene: TRBD1
CDR3 length: 13
clone size: .
V gene: TRBV11-2
CDR3 protein: CASSQDRGSPLHF
CDR3 DNA: TGTGCCAGCAGCCAGGACAGGGGTTCACCCCTCCACTTT

J gene: TRBJ2-1
D gene: .
CDR3 length: 13
clone size: once
V gene: TRBV19
CDR3 protein: CASSLGNVNEQFF
CDR3 DNA: TGTGCCAGTAGCCTTGGCAACGTCAATGAGCAGTTCTTC

J gene: TRBJ2-4
D gene: TRBD2
CDR3 length: 18
clone size: .
V gene: TRBV6-2/TRBV6-3
CDR3 protein: CASSSRPTSGLAKNIQYF
CDR3 DNA: TGTGCCAGCAGTTCCCGACCCACTAGCGGCCTAGCCAAAAACATTCAGTACTTC

J gene: TRBJ2-7
D gene: TRBD2
CDR3 length: 15
clone size: .
V gene: TRBV28
CDR3 protein: CASTDTTSGRNEQYF
CDR3 DNA: TGTGCCAGCACTGACACGACTAGCGGGAGGAACGAGCAGTACTTC

J gene: TRBJ2-4
D gene: TRBD2
CDR3 length: 15
clone size: .
V gene: TRBV28
CDR3 protein: CASQTSGGAKNIQYF
CDR3 DNA: TGTGCCAGCCAAACTAGCGGGGGAGCCAAAAACATTCAGTACTTC

J gene: TRBJ2-3
D gene: TRBD2
CDR3 length: 16
clone size: .
V gene: TRBV4-1
CDR3 protein: CASSQVPGLAIDTQYF
CDR3 DNA: TGCGCCAGCAGCCAAGTGCCGGGACTAGCGATAGATACGCAGTATTTT

J gene: TRBJ2-5
D gene: .
CDR3 length: 13
clone size: .
V gene: TRBV29-1
CDR3 protein: CSVERDGGFAQYF
CDR3 DNA: TGCAGCGTTGAGCGGGACGGTGGGTTTGCCCAGTACTTC

J gene: TRBJ2-3
D gene: TRBD2
CDR3 length: 13
clone size: once
V gene: TRBV6-6
CDR3 protein: CASSSTGGDTQYF
CDR3 DNA: TGTGCCAGCAGTTCGACGGGGGGGGATACGCAGTATTTT

J gene: TRBJ1-1
D gene: .
CDR3 length: 15
clone size: .
V gene: TRBV5-4
CDR3 protein: CASSPFRGSDTEAFF
CDR3 DNA: TGTGCCAGCAGCCCCTTCCGAGGCTCGGACACTGAAGCTTTCTTT

J gene: TRBJ2-7
D gene: TRBD1
CDR3 length: 13
clone size: .
V gene: TRBV7-9
CDR3 protein: CASSHTGGYEQYF
CDR3 DNA: TGTGCCAGCAGCCACACAGGGGGCTACGAGCAGTACTTC

J gene: TRBJ1-1
D gene: .
CDR3 length: 11
clone size: .
V gene: TRBV30
CDR3 protein: CAGYSGTEAFF
CDR3 DNA: TGTGCCGGCTACAGTGGCACTGAAGCTTTCTTT

J gene: TRBJ2-2
D gene: TRBD2
CDR3 length: 15
clone size: .
V gene: TRBV24-1
CDR3 protein: CATSDSTSGNGELFF
CDR3 DNA: TGTGCCACCAGTGATTCTACTAGCGGGAACGGGGAGCTGTTTTTT

J gene: TRBJ2-1
D gene: TRBD2
CDR3 length: 15
clone size: few
V gene: TRBV6-4
CDR3 protein: CASRSIAGAYNEQFF
CDR3 DNA: TGTGCCAGCAGGAGTATAGCGGGAGCCTACAATGAGCAGTTCTTC